This TCR beta chain was recorded in a study of blood T cell repertoires in COVID-19. The junction had 5 bases not matched to a gene; V was cut back by 3 bases and J by 4 bases. Germline V gene sequence: CDR1 SGHNT, CDR2 YYREEE (reference sequence). The CDR3 runs 14 residues. Some clones are missing from TCRdb's copy, which holds only in-frame ones; the method was immunoSEQ multiplex PCR. Found here are 100,000 to 150,000 clones, approximately 82% of them singletons; the top ten hold more than 9.5%. The specimen sequenced was peripheral blood. The origin of this receptor is a man aged 35 to 55 with active or convalescent COVID-19. V and J are TRBV5-4 and TRBJ2-7; TRBD1 agrees at 9 bases. CDR3: CASSSAGTGYEQYF. Here the CDR3 DNA reads TGTGCCAGCAGCTCCGCCGGGACAGGGTACGAGCAGTACTTC.